The present entry profiles one TCR beta chain with its context. The antigen is undetermined. CD4+ cells underwent separation, giving CD45RA+ naive and CD45RA-negative memory subsets. The sample is drawn from a study of shared clonotypes between healthy human individuals. Deep-level settings were used for running the assay. Investigators spread the genomic DNA of each subset evenly over several immunoSEQ plates. Data came from immunoSEQ multiplex PCR; TCRdb stores just in-frame clones and leaves some out. The repertoire holds about 600,000 clones, with almost 97% as singletons. Study-level findings and limits: Deeper or shallower sequencing was expected to change how clonotypes are shared among donors.

The CDR3 loop spans 15 amino acids. Trimming took off 7 bases at V and 4 bases at J, with 19 bases between the two ends. The germline CDR1 and CDR2 sequences are MDHEN and SYDVKM. The rearrangement links TRBV28 to TRBJ1-1; D is perhaps TRBD1 (6 bases). The sample taken for sequencing was naive CD4+ T cells sorted from blood. Subset: CD45RA+ positively selected. This clonotype was obtained from a woman younger than 45 in good health. The CDR3, as DNA: TGTGCCAGCACCAGGGGTTTCTTGATGGGCACTGAAGCTTTCTTT. Translation gives CASTRGFLMGTEAFF.